Sequencing of this T cell receptor beta chain was carried out in a study of shared clonotypes between healthy human individuals (dated by TCRdb to about 2020). Background on the whole study: The cohort included three men and a couple of women between 18 and 49 years of age. For each donor, CD4 naive and CD4 memory were each given three plates, CD8 naive was given two plates, and CD8 memory was given one plate. The study deeply sequenced blood TCR repertoires of about five healthy adults to estimate repertoire size and the extent of clonotype sharing between individuals. To increase sequencing depth and limit assay-specific biases, TCR repertoire library preparation and sequencing were carried out by different laboratories using diverse techniques. Per donor, leukapheresis produced somewhere between about 0.94 and 9 billion PBMCs. Here is what the overall study found, with its caveats: Rarefaction of sorted-subset datasets indicated incomplete sequencing despite the large sequencing depth. Sampling was restricted to blood, and TCR repertoires in tissue are likely to differ from TCR repertoires in blood. Sharing across several donors was observed for about 5% of naive CD4, about 3.2% of naive CD8, 2% to 2.5% of memory CD4, and less than 0.45% of memory CD8 clonotypes. Compared with non-shared clonotypes, clonotypes shared by all four sorted-subset donors had higher generation probabilities. Naive subsets generally had larger estimated clonotype richness than memory subsets did. The small number of donors limited the genetic and exposure-history diversity represented. Pairwise subsampling led to the expectation that sequencing depth would affect the degree of clonotype sharing among donors.

A remark on this clone: Its antigen is unknown. Nothing much larger sits one base from this clone, and base qualities are not available.

TCR CDR3 regions were amplified from genomic DNA by multiplex PCR using the deep immunoSEQ assay. Extracted genomic DNA from each cell subset was distributed evenly across all wells of several immunoSEQ 96-well plates, and each plate was treated as a replicate. For sorted subsets, around 200 ng genomic DNA, equal to approximately 30,000 T cell genomes, was loaded into each replicate PCR. The purified libraries were quantified using a Qubit 3.0 fluorometer, sized with a Bioanalyzer 2100, and then quantified again using the KAPA Library Quantification kit. Every immunoSEQ 96-well plate was sequenced on a dedicated single-read 150-cycle Illumina NextSeq 550 flow cell. On the study's bioinformatics: Because only junctional sequences without quality scores were contained in the immunoSEQ output, filtering matching that applied to full-length reads could not be performed. Sequences were annotated with PyIR, a Python wrapper for IgBLAST v1.9, and V/J genes and CDR3 were assigned using IMGT germline references. Reads with weak V/J assignments (E-value above 1e-6), missing CDR3, stop codons, out-of-frame junctions, or ambiguous translated residues were removed. V3J clonotypes were defined as sequences sharing an identical inferred V gene, J gene, and CDR3 amino acid sequence. To compute the percentage overlap between repertoires, the number of shared unique clonotypes was divided by the size of the smaller repertoire. Repertoire richness was assessed with RTK rarefaction, the Chao1 estimator, and Recon v2.1 estimates of unobserved clonotypes. Generation probabilities were computed with OLGA for all TCRbeta clonotypes obtained by the gDNA method from several donors. This is the immuneACCESS table as TCRdb keeps it, with only in-frame sequences that have V and J called. A part of the clones is gone; compared with another copy, unresolved V genes explain less than half, and the rest is unexplained. V, J and clone size were drawn from that table, and D and trimming were deduced from the DNA. This sample has about 1.5 million clones in its table, and nearly 99% of those were observed once. Jointly, the top ten make up around 0.47% of the sample.

The CDR3 spans 13 residues, from the cysteine through the phenylalanine. Left in the record is the CDR3 DNA by itself, 39 bases read in frame from the first base. V loses 2 bases of germline sequence and J loses 9 bases, and the interval between the two ends is 9 bases. Reading the germline V gene gives CDR1 SGHRS and CDR2 YFSETQ. The donors were healthy, HIV-negative adults who had no recently reported acute infections or vaccinations. Only Caucasian adults living in Nashville, Tennessee, USA were represented among the donors. CD4+ T cells were enriched through magnetic negative selection, after which naive cells were positively selected on CD45RA and the remaining negative fraction served as the memory subset. Blood was obtained by leukapheresis, after which PBMCs were separated by Ficoll-Histopaque density gradient centrifugation and cryopreserved in liquid nitrogen vapor phase. Analytical flow cytometry was used to check the purity and quantity of every magnetically sorted T cell population. From each sorted fraction, genomic DNA was isolated and quantified by UV absorbance on a Nanodrop 2000c.

This receptor was identified in a man aged 25-40 years in good health. This chain is built from TRBV5-1 and TRBJ1-6; no D gene is confidently identified. The sample was naive CD4+ T cells sorted from blood. The intended sense of this specimen's cell subset or site label: CD45RA+ positively selected. The DNA sequence is as follows: TGCGCCAGCAGCTTAGACTTCAGTTCACCCCTCCACTTT. Its protein product is CASSLDFSSPLHF.